This passage covers 13 T cell receptor beta chains from one sample sequenced in a study of T-cell reconstitution after alpha-beta-depleted transplantation in children. Preparation of the TCRbeta library was carried out with unique molecular identifiers. Each CDR3 protein gets one entry after TCRdb re-called the PCR reads with MiXCR. The data contain about 440,000 distinct CDR3 sequences, around two fifths of them singletons. The source was PBMCs, collected before TCRalphabeta/CD19-depleted stem cell transplant. The receptor set was obtained from a girl aged 2 to 9 with aplastic anemia, due to receive a stem cell transplant.

This clonotype was detected ten times or more. The rearrangement links TRBV7-9 to TRBJ2-7; D uncertain. Between the trimmed V and J ends, which lost 5 bases and 5 bases, there was a span of 7 bases. The CDR3 contains 11 residues. Germline CDR1 is SEHNR and CDR2 is FQNEAQ (reference sequence). The CDR3 sequence: CASSLINEQYF. DNA for the CDR3: TGTGCCAGCAGCCTTATAAACGAGCAGTACTTC.

The gene calls are TRBV7-9 and TRBJ2-7; D may correspond to TRBD1 or TRBD2 (5 bases each). This CDR3 is built from 15 residues. CDR1 is SEHNR and CDR2 is FQNEAQ in the germline V gene (reference sequence). Between the trimmed V and J ends, which lost 1 base and 2 bases, there was a span of 12 bases. In nucleotides, the CDR3 is TGTGCCAGCAGCTTAGGGGACCTCATCCCCTACGAGCAGTACTTC. Amino acids: CASSLGDLIPYEQYF.

Ten or more counts support this clonotype. The V call is TRBV7-9, the J call TRBJ2-3; 12 nucleotides match TRBD2. Germline CDR1 reads SEHNR; CDR2 reads FQNEAQ (reference sequence). The CDR3 has 16 residues. The ends lost 4 bases at V and 4 bases at J; junction bases unmatched: 6. CDR3 loop: CASSSVTSGSPDTQYF. CDR3 DNA sequence: TGTGCCAGCAGCTCAGTGACTAGCGGGAGCCCAGATACGCAGTATTTT.

This chain links TRBV6-6 with TRBJ2-6; D not resolved. The CDR3 contains 15 residues. The V and J ends lost 7 bases and 0 bases respectively, with 10 bases between them. The V gene's germline CDR1 is MNHNY and CDR2 SVGAGI (reference sequence). In nucleotides, the CDR3 is TGTGCCAGCACTCCCCAGGTCTCTGGGGCCAACGTCCTGACTTTC. This translates into CASTPQVSGANVLTF.

The rearrangement links TRBV5-1 to TRBJ2-5; no firm D call. V was clipped by 4 bases and J by 2 bases, with 12 bases between them. The germline CDR1 and CDR2 sequences are SGHRS and YFSETQ. The CDR3 loop spans 14 amino acids. The CDR3: CASSPWALQETQYF. The DNA for the CDR3 is TGCGCCAGCAGCCCATGGGCCCTACAAGAGACCCAGTACTTC. The whole variable domain, filled in from reference TRBV5-1 and TRBJ2-5, reads KAGVTQTPRYLIKTRGQQVTLSCSPISGHRSVSWYQQTPGQGLQFLFEYFSETQRNKGNFPGRFSGRQFSNSRSEMNVSTLELGDSALYLCASSPWALQETQYFGPGTRLLVL.

This clonotype was observed a few times. The chain employs TRBV21-1 and TRBJ2-2; the D call in the table, TRBD2, was not verified against the DNA. TRBV21-1 is shown as a pseudogene. The CDR3 has 12 residues. This chain's CDR3 is CARTTSAGELFF. The DNA of the CDR3 is TGTGCCAGGACAACTAGCGCCGGGGAGCTGTTTTTT.

V is TRBV20-1 and J is TRBJ2-1, with D possibly being TRBD1 (5 bases). Between the trimmed V and J ends, which lost 4 bases and 0 bases, there was a span of 13 bases. The CDR3 is 15 residues long. Germline lookup yields CDR1 DFQATT and CDR2 SNEGSKA (reference sequence). CDR3 amino acids: CSANGAVGSYNEQFF. The CDR3 bases are TGCAGTGCTAATGGGGCCGTGGGCTCCTACAATGAGCAGTTCTTC.

The chain recombines TRBV12-3 or TRBV12-4 with TRBJ2-3, with D uncertain. V was shortened by 3 bases and J by 7 bases, with 8 bases between the two germline ends. CDR3 length: 12 amino acids. CDR3 nucleotides: TGTGCCAGCAGTTTTCCAGCAAATACGCAGTATTTT. It translates to CASSFPANTQYF.

The chain carries TRBV7-2 and TRBJ2-1; 7 nucleotides align to TRBD2. Unmatched junction bases numbered 14, after V lost 6 bases and J lost 12 bases. This CDR3 comprises 14 residues. Germline V lookup: CDR1 SGHTA, CDR2 FQGNSA. In DNA form, the CDR3 reads TGTGCCAGCAGACACAGCGGGTGGGGGAGGGGGCAGTTCTTC. Its protein is CASRHSGWGRGQFF.

This clonotype was counted many times. The chain has TRBV20-1 and TRBJ1-2; D remains unclear. The CDR3 spans 14 residues. V lost 0 bases and J lost 0, with 8 bases in between. Germline loops: CDR1 DFQATT, CDR2 SNEGSKA (reference sequence). The DNA for the CDR3 is TGCAGTGCTAGAGATCCGTACTCTAACTATGGCTACACCTTC. As protein: CSARDPYSNYGYTF.

J is TRBJ1-5 and V is TRBV6-1; D might be TRBD1 (6 bases). V shed 5 bases and J shed 5 bases, with 16 bases lying between them. From germline, CDR1 is MNHNS and CDR2 SASEGT. The CDR3 is 15 residues long. The CDR3 bases are TGTGCCAGCAGTAAGGGTCAACCAGGGGATCAGCCCCAGCATTTT. Its translation is CASSKGQPGDQPQHF.

The chain joins TRBV6-5 to TRBJ2-2, with D perhaps given as TRBD1 or TRBD2 (5 bases each). Germline-derived CDR1 and CDR2 are MNHEY and SVGAGI. V was clipped by 0 bases and J by 4 bases, with 9 bases between them. This CDR3 comprises 15 residues. CDR3 loop: CASSYSGPSTGELFF. In DNA, the CDR3 is TGTGCCAGCAGTTACTCGGGACCCAGCACCGGGGAGCTGTTTTTT.

The chain couples TRBV20-1 to TRBJ2-2; D is possibly TRBD2 (6 bases). V gave up 5 bases and J gave up 3 bases, with 10 bases separating them. Germline CDR1 DFQATT, CDR2 SNEGSKA (reference sequence). This CDR3 spans 13 amino acids. Here the CDR3 DNA reads TGCAGTGCTTTTAGCGGCTACACCGGGGAGCTGTTTTTT. It encodes CSAFSGYTGELFF.